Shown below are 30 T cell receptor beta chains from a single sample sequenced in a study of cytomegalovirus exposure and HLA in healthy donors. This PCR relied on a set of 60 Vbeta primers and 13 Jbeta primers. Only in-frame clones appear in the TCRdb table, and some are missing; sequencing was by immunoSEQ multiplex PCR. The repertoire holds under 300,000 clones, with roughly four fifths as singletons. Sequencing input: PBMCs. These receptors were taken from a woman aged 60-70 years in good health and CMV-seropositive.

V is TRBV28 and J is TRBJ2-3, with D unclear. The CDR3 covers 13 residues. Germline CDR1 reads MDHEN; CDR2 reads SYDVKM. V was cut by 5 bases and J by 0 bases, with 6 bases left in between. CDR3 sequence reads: CASSLGSTDTQYF. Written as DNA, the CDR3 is TGTGCCAGCAGTCTCGGGAGCACAGATACGCAGTATTTT.

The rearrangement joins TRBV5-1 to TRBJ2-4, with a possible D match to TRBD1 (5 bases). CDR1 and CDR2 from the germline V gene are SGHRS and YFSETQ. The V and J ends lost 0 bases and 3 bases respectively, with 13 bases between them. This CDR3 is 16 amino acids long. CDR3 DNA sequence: TGCGCCAGCAGCTTGGAAGGGGCCGTGGGCAAAAACATTCAGTACTTC. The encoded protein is CASSLEGAVGKNIQYF.

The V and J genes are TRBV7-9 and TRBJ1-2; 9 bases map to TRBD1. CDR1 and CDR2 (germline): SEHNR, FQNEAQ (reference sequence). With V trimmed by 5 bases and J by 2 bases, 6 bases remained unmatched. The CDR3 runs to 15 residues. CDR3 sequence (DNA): TGTGCCAGCAGCGACGGACAGGGGTTAAACTATGGCTACACCTTC. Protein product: CASSDGQGLNYGYTF. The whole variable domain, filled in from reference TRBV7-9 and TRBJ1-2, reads DTGVSQNPRHKITKRGQNVTFRCDPISEHNRLYWYRQTLGQGPEFLTYFQNEAQLEKSRLLSDRFSAERPKGSFSTLEIQRTEQGDSAMYLCASSDGQGLNYGYTFGSGTRLTVV.

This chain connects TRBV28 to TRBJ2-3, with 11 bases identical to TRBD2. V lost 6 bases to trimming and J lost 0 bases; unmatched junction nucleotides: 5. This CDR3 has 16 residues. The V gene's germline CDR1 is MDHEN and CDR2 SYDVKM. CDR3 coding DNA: TGTGCCAGCAGCTACCTAGCGGGAGGCAGCACAGATACGCAGTATTTT. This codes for CASSYLAGGSTDTQYF.

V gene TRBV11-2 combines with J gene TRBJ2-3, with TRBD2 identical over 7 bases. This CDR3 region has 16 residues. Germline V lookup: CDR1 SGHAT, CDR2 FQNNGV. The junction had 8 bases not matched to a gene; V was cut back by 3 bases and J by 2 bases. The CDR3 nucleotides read TGTGCCAGCAGCTTGGGGACTAACCGGCTCACAGATACGCAGTATTTT. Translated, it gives CASSLGTNRLTDTQYF.

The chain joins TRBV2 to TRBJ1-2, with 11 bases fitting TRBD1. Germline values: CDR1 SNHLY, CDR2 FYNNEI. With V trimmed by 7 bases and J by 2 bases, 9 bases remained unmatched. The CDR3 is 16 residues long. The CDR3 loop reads CASILDRGLGNYGYTF. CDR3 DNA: TGTGCCAGCATCCTGGACAGGGGGCTTGGGAACTATGGCTACACCTTC.

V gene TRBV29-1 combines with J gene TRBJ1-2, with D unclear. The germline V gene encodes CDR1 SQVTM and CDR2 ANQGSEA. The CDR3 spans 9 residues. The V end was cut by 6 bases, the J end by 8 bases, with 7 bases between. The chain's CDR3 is CSVEGGYTF. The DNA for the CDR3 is TGCAGCGTCGAGGGAGGCTACACCTTC.

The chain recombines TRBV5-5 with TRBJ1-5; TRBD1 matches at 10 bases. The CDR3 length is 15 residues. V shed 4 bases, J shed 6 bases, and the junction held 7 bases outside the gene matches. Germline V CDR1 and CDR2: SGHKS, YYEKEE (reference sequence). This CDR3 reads CASSIRDRGFQPQHF. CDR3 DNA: TGTGCCAGCAGCATCCGGGACAGGGGTTTTCAGCCCCAGCATTTT.

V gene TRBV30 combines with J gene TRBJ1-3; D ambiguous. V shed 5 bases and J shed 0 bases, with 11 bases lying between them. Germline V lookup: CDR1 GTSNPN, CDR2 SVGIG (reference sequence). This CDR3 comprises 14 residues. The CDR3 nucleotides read TGTGCCTGGGCTATCTCATCCTCTGGAAACACCATATATTTT. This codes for CAWAISSSGNTIYF.

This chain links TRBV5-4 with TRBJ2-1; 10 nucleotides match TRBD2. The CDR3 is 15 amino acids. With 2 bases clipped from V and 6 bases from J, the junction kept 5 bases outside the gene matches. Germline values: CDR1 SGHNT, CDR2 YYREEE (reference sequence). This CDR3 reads CASSLAGGPGNEQFF. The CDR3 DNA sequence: TGTGCCAGCAGCTTAGCGGGAGGGCCAGGCAATGAGCAGTTCTTC.

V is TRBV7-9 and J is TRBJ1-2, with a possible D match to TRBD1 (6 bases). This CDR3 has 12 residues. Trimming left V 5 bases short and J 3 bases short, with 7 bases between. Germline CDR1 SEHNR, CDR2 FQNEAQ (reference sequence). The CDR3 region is CASSRQDYGYTF. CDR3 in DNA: TGTGCCAGCAGCAGACAGGACTATGGCTACACCTTC.

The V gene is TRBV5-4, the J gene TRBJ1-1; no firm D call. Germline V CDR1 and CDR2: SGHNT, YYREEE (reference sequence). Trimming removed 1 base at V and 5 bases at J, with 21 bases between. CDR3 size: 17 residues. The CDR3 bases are TGTGCCAGCAGCTTGCCCCCCCTCCTGAGTACGGGAACTGAAGCTTTCTTT. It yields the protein CASSLPPLLSTGTEAFF.

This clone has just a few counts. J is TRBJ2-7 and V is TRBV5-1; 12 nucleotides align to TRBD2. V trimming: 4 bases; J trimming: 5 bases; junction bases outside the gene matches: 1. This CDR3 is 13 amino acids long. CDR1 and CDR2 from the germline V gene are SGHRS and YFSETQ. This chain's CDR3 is CASSRTSGDEQYF. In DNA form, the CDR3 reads TGCGCCAGCAGCAGGACTAGCGGGGACGAGCAGTACTTC. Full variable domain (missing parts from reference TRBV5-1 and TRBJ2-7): KAGVTQTPRYLIKTRGQQVTLSCSPISGHRSVSWYQQTPGQGLQFLFEYFSETQRNKGNFPGRFSGRQFSNSRSEMNVSTLELGDSALYLCASSRTSGDEQYFGPGTRLTVT.

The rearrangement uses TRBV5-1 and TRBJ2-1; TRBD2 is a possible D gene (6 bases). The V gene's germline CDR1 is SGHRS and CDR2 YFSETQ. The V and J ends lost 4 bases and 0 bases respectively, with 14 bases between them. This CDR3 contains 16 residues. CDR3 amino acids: CASSAGTDYSYNEQFF. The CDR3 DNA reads TGCGCCAGCAGCGCTGGAACGGACTACTCCTACAATGAGCAGTTCTTC.

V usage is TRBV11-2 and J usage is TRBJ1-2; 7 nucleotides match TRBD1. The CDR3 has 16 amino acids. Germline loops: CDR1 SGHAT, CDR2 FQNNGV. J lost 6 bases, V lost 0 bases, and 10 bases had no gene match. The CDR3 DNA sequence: TGTGCCAGCAGCTTAGATTGGCGTGACAGGGTCAATGGCTACACCTTC. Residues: CASSLDWRDRVNGYTF.

CDR3 DNA sequence: TGTGCCAGCAGCCCCCCGGTCGGGAGGGGGACCAGTGAGCAGTTCTTC. Its protein product is CASSPPVGRGTSEQFF. The chain links TRBV7-9 to TRBJ2-1, with 8 bases lining up with TRBD2. With V trimmed by 5 bases and J by 9 bases, 15 bases remained unmatched. The CDR3 is 16 residues long. The germline V gene encodes CDR1 SEHNR and CDR2 FQNEAQ (reference sequence).

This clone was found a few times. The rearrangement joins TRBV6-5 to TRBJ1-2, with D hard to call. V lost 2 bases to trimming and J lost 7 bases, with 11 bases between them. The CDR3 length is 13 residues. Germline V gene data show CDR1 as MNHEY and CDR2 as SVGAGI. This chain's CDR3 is CASSYTKTFGYTF. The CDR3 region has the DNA TGTGCCAGCAGTTACACGAAAACTTTTGGCTACACCTTC.

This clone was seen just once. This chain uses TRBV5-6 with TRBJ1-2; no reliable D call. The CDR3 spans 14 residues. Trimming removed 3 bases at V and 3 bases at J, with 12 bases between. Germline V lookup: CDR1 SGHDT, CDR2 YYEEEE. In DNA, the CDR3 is TGTGCCAGCAGCTCCATTTCTCAGGACTATGGCTACACCTTC. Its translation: CASSSISQDYGYTF.

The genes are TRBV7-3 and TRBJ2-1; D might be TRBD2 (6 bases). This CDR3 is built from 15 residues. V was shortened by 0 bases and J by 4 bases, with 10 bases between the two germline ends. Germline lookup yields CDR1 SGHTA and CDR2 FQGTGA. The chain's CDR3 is CASSLTAGPYNEQFF. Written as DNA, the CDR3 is TGTGCCAGCAGCTTAACTGCGGGACCGTACAATGAGCAGTTCTTC. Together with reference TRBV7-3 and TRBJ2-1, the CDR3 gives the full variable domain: GAGVSQTPSNKVTEKGKYVELRCDPISGHTALYWYRQSLGQGPEFLIYFQGTGAADDSGLPNDRFFAVRPEGSVSTLKIQRTERGDSAVYLCASSLTAGPYNEQFFGPGTRLTVL.

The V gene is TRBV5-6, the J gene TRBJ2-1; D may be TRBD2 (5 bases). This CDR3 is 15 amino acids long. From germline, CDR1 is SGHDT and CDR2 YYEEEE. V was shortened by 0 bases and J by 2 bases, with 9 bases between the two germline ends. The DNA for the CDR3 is TGTGCCAGCAGCTTGGCGAGCGGAGCCTACAATGAGCAGTTCTTC. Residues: CASSLASGAYNEQFF.

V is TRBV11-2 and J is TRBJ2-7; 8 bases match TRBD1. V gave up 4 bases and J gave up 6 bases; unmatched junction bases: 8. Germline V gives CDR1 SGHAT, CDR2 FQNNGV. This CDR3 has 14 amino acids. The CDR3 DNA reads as TGTGCCAGCAGCTCGACAGGGGTCCAGGGCGAGCAGTACTTC. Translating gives CASSSTGVQGEQYF.

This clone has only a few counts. The DNA for the CDR3 is TGCGCCAGCACCCCTAGCGACTACAATGAGCAGTTCTTC. Amino acids: CASTPSDYNEQFF. The chain carries TRBV5-1 and TRBJ2-1, with D perhaps TRBD2 (6 bases). The CDR3 loop spans 13 amino acids. Deletions cut 6 bases from V and 3 bases from J, with 10 bases between. Germline V gene sequence: CDR1 SGHRS, CDR2 YFSETQ.

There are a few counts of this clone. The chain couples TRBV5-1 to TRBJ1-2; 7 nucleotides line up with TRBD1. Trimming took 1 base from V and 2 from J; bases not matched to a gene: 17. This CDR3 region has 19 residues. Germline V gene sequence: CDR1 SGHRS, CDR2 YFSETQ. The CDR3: CASSLSAVGQARPNYGYTF. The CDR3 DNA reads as TGCGCCAGCAGCTTGTCGGCGGTTGGACAGGCTCGTCCGAACTATGGCTACACCTTC.

The CDR3 DNA sequence: TGCGCCAGCAGTGATATGCCCACCGTGCGGGAGGAAGCTTTCTTT. Its protein is CASSDMPTVREEAFF. The chain employs TRBV10-1 and TRBJ1-1, with D unresolved. Trimming pared 3 bases from V and 8 bases from J, leaving 19 bases between. The CDR3 is made up of 15 amino acids. The germline V gene encodes CDR1 WNHNN and CDR2 SYGVQD (reference sequence).

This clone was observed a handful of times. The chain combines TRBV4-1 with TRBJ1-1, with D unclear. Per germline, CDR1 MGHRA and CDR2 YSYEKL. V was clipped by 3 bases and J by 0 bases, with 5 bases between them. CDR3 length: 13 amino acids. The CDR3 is CASSHLMNTEAFF. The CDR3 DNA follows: TGCGCCAGCAGCCATTTAATGAACACTGAAGCTTTCTTT.

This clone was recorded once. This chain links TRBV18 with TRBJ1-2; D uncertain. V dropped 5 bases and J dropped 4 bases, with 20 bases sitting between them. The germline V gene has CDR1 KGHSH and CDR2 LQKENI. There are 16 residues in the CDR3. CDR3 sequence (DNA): TGTGCCAGCTCAACCACCTCCCTGACTAGTAGCTATGGCTACACCTTC. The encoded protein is CASSTTSLTSSYGYTF.

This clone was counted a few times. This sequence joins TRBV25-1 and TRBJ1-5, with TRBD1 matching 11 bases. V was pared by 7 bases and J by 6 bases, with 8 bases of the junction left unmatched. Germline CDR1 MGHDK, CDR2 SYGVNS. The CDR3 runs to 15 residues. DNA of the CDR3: TGTGCCAGCAAAGGGTCGGGACAGGGGGGTCAGCCCCAGCATTTT. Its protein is CASKGSGQGGQPQHF.

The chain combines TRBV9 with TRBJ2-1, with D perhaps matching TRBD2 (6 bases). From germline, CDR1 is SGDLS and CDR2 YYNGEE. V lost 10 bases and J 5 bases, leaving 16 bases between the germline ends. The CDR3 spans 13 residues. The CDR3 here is CAPTPGRNNEQFF. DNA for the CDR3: TGTGCCCCCACACCCGGGAGAAACAATGAGCAGTTCTTC.

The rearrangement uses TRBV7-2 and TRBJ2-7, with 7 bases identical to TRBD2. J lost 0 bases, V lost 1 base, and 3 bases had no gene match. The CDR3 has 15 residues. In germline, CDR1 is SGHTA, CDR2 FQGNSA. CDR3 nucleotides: TGTGCCAGCAGCTTAGGGACTAGTACCTCCTACGAGCAGTACTTC. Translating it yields CASSLGTSTSYEQYF.

The CDR3 DNA is TGTGCCAGCAGATACAGGAGACCTGGGGAGCTGTTTTTT. Protein sequence: CASRYRRPGELFF. The chain links TRBV6-5 to TRBJ2-2; TRBD1 is a possible D gene (5 bases). Germline values: CDR1 MNHEY, CDR2 SVGAGI. CDR3 length equals 13 residues. V was shortened by 6 bases and J by 8 bases, with 13 bases between the two germline ends.